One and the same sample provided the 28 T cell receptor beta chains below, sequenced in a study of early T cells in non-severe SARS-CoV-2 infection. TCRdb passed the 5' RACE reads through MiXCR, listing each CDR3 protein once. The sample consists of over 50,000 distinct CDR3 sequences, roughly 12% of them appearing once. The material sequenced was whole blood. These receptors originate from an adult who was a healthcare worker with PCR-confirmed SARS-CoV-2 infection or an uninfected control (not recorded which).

CDR3 nucleotides: TGTGCCAGCAGTCCGGGGACTTCCCTCTCCTACGAGCAGTACTTC. This encodes CASSPGTSLSYEQYF. The chain recombines TRBV28 with TRBJ2-7, with a tentative D call TRBD2 (6 bases). The germline CDR1 and CDR2 sequences are MDHEN and SYDVKM. Trimming stripped 5 bases from V and 0 bases from J, with 14 bases between. There are 15 residues in the CDR3.

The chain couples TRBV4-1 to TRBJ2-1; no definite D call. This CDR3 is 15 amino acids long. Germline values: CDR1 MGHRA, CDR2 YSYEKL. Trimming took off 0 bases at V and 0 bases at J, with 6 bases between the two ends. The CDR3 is CASSQERFSYNEQFF. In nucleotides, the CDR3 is TGCGCCAGCAGCCAAGAGCGGTTCTCCTACAATGAGCAGTTCTTC.

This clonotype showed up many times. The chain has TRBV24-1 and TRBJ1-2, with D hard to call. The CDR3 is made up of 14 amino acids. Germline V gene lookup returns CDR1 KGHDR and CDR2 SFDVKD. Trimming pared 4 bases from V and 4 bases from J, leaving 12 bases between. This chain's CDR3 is CATSDGPSFYGYTF. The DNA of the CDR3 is TGTGCCACCAGTGACGGACCCTCCTTCTATGGCTACACCTTC.

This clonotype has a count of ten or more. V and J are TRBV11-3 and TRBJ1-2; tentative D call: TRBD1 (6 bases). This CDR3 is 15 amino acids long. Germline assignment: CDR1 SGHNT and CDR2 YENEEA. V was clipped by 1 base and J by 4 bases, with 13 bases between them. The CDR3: CASSLGADRFYGYTF. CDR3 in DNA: TGTGCCAGCAGCTTAGGCGCCGACAGGTTCTATGGCTACACCTTC.

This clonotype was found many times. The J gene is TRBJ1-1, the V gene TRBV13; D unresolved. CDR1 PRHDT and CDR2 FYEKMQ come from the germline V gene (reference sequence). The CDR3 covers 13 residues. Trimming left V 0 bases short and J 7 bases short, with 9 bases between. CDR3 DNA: TGTGCCAGCAGCTTAGGCCGTGGGCTTGAAGCTTTCTTT. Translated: CASSLGRGLEAFF.

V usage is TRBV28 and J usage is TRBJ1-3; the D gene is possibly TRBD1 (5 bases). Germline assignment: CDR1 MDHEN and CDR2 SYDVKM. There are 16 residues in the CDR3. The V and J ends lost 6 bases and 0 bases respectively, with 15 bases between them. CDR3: CASSLGGLPSGNTIYF. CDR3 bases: TGTGCCAGCAGCCTGGGGGGACTGCCCTCTGGAAACACCATATATTTT. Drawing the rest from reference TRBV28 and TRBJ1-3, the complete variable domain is DVKVTQSSRYLVKRTGEKVFLECVQDMDHENMFWYRQDPGLGLRLIYFSYDVKMKEKGDIPEGYSVSREKKERFSLILESASTNQTSMYLCASSLGGLPSGNTIYFGEGSWLTVV.

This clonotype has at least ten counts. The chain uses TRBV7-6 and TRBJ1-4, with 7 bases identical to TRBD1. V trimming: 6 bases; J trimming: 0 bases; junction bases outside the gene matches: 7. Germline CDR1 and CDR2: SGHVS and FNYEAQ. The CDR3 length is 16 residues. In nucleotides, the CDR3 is TGTGCCAGCAGGGAGGGGACAGCCCCAACTAATGAAAAACTGTTTTTT. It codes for CASREGTAPTNEKLFF.

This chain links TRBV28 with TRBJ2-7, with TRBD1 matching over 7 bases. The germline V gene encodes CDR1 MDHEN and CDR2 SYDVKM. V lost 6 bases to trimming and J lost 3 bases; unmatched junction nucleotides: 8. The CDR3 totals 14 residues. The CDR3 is CASRTSGTVYEQYF. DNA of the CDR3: TGTGCCAGCAGAACCTCCGGGACAGTCTACGAGCAGTACTTC. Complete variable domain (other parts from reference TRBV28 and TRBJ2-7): DVKVTQSSRYLVKRTGEKVFLECVQDMDHENMFWYRQDPGLGLRLIYFSYDVKMKEKGDIPEGYSVSREKKERFSLILESASTNQTSMYLCASRTSGTVYEQYFGPGTRLTVT.

For the CDR3, the DNA is TGTGCCAGCTCGATAGGAGCCAATGAGCAGTTCTTC. It is translated as CASSIGANEQFF. The genes are TRBV3-1 and TRBJ2-1; D gene uncertain. Germline V CDR1 and CDR2: LGHDT, YNNKEL (reference sequence). The V gene lost 8 bases and the J gene lost 6 bases, with 11 bases spanning the gap. The CDR3 length is 12 residues.

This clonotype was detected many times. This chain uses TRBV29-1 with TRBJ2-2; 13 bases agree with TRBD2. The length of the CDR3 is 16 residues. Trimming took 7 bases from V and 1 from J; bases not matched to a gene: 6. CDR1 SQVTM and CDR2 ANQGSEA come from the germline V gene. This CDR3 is CSATGLAGMNTGELFF. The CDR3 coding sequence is TGCAGCGCTACGGGACTAGCGGGAATGAACACCGGGGAGCTGTTTTTT.

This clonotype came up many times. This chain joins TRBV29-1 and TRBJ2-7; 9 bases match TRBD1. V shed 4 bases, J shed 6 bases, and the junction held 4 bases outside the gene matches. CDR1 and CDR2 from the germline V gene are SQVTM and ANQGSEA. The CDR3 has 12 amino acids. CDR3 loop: CSVGGQGGEQYF. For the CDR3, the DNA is TGCAGCGTTGGGGGACAGGGAGGCGAGCAGTACTTC.

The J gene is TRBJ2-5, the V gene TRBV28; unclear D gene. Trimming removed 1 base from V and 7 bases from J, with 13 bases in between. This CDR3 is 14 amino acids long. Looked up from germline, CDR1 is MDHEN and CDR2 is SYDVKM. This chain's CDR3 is CASSLLAHGRTQYF. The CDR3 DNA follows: TGTGCCAGCAGTTTATTGGCCCATGGGCGGACCCAGTACTTC. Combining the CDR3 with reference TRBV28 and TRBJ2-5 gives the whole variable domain DVKVTQSSRYLVKRTGEKVFLECVQDMDHENMFWYRQDPGLGLRLIYFSYDVKMKEKGDIPEGYSVSREKKERFSLILESASTNQTSMYLCASSLLAHGRTQYFGPGTRLLVL.

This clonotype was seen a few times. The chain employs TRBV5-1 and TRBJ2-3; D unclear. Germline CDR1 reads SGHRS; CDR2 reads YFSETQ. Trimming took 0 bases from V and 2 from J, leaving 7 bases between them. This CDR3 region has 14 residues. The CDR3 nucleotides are TGCGCCAGCAGCTTGGTGCTGAACACAGATACGCAGTATTTT. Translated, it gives CASSLVLNTDTQYF.

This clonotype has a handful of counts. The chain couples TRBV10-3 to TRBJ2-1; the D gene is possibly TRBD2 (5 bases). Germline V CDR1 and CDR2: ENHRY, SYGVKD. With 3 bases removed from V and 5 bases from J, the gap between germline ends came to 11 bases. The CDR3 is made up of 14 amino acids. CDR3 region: CAISDRTANNEQFF. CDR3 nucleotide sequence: TGTGCCATCAGTGACAGGACTGCCAACAATGAGCAGTTCTTC.

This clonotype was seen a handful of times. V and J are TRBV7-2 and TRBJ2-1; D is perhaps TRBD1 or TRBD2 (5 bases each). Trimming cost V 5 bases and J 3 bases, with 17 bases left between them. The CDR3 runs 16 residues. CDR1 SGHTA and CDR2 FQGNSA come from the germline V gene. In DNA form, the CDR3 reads TGTGCCAGCAGCCCCCGCGACAGCGGCTTCTACAATGAGCAGTTCTTC. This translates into CASSPRDSGFYNEQFF.

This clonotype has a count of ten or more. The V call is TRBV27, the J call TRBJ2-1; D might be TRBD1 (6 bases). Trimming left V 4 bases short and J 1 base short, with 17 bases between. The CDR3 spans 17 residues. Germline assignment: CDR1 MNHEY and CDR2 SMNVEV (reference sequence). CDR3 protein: CASSSLGASRSYNEQFF. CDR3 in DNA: TGTGCCAGCAGTTCCCTGGGGGCCTCCCGTTCCTACAATGAGCAGTTCTTC.

The CDR3 here is CASSPRAQISSGANVLTF. CDR3 bases: TGTGCCAGCTCACCTCGGGCCCAAATATCCTCTGGGGCCAACGTCCTGACTTTC. The rearrangement links TRBV18 to TRBJ2-6; D is unclear. Germline CDR1 reads KGHSH; CDR2 reads LQKENI. This CDR3 region has 18 residues. V shed 3 bases and J shed 0 bases, with 15 bases lying between them.

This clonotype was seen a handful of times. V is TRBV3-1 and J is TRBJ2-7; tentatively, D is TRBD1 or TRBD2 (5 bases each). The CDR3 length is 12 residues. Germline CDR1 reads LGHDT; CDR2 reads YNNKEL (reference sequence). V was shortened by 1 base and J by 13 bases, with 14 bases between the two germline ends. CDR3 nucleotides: TGTGCCAGCAGCCAAGTCTCGGGACGGATTTACTTC. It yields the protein CASSQVSGRIYF.

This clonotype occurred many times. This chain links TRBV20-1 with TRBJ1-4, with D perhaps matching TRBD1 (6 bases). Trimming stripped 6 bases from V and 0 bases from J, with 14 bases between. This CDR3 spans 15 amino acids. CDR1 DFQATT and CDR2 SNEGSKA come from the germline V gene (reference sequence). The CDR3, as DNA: TGCAGTGCCACGCTGGGGGCCGCAACTAATGAAAAACTGTTTTTT. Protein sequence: CSATLGAATNEKLFF.

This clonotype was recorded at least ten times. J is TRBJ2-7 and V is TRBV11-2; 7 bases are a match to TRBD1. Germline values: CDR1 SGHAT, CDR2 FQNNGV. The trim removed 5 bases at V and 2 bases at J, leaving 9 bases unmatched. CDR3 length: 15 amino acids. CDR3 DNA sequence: TGTGCCAGCAGCGACAGGGCAACCCCAACCTACGAGCAGTACTTC. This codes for CASSDRATPTYEQYF.

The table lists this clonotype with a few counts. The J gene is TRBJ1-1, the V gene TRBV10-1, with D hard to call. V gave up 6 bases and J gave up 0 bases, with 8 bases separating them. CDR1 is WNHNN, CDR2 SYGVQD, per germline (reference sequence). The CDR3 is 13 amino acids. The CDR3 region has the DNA TGCGCCAGCAGGAGGTCCATGAACACTGAAGCTTTCTTT. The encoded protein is CASRRSMNTEAFF.

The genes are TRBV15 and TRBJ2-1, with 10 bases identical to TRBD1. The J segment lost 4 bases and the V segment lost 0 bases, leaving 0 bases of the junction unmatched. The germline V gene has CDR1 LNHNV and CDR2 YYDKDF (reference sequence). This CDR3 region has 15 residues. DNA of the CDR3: TGTGCCACCAGCAGAGAGGGACAGGGGTACAATGAGCAGTTCTTC. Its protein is CATSREGQGYNEQFF.

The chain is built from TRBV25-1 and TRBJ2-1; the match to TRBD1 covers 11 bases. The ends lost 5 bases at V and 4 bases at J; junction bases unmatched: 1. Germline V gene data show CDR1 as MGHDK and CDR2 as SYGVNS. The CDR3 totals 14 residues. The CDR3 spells CASSRDRGYNEQFF. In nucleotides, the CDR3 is TGTGCCAGCAGTAGGGACAGGGGGTACAATGAGCAGTTCTTC.

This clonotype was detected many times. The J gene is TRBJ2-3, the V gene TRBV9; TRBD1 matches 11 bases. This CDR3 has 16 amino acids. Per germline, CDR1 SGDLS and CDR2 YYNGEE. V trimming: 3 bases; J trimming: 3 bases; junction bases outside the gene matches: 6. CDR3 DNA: TGTGCCAGCAGCGGAGGACAGGGGGCGCCGACAGATACGCAGTATTTT. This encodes CASSGGQGAPTDTQYF.

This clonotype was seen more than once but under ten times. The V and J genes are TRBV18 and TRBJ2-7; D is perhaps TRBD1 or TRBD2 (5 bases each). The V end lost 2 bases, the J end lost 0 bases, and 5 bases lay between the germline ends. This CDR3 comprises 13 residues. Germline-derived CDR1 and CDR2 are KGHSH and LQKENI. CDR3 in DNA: TGTGCCAGCTCACCAGGGGGCTCCTACGAGCAGTACTTC. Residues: CASSPGGSYEQYF.

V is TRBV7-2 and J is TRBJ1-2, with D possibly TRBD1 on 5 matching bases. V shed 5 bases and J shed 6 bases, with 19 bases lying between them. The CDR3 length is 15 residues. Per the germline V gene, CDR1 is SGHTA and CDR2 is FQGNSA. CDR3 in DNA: TGTGCCAGCAGCCCCCGTTCAGGGAATAGGAATGGCTACACCTTC. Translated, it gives CASSPRSGNRNGYTF.

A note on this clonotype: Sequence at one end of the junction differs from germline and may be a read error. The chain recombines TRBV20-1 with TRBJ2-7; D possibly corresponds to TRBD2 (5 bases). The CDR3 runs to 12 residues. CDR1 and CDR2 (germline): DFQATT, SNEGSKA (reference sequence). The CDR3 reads CSAGDPGYEQYF. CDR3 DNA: TGCAGTGCTGGAGATCCGGGGTACGAGCAGTACTTC.

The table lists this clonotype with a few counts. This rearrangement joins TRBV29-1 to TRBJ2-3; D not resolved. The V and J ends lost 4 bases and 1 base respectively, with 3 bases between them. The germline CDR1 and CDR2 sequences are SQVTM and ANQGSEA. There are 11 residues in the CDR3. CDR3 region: CSVVGTDTQYF. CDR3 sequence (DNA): TGCAGCGTTGTCGGCACAGATACGCAGTATTTT.